The 3 T cell receptor beta chains listed next were all sequenced from one sample in a study of shared clonotypes between healthy human individuals. Data came from immunoSEQ multiplex PCR; TCRdb stores just in-frame clones and leaves some out. The sample contains about 2.5 million clones, around 90% of which appear only once. Sequencing was done on a sample of naive CD4+ T cells from PBMCs. Subset meaning: CD45RA+ positively selected. All receptors derive from a man between 18 and 29 years old in good health. Some clones in this sample may be carry-over from other donors' samples.

On this clone itself: Other DNA sequences in the same sample also yield this CDR3. The genes are TRBV14 and TRBJ1-2; TRBD1 matches 7 bases. The J segment lost 4 bases and the V segment lost 3 bases, leaving 2 bases of the junction unmatched. CDR1 and CDR2 (germline): SGHDN, FVKESK. The CDR3 runs to 13 residues. The CDR3 sequence is CASSQGQFYGYTF. The CDR3 region has the DNA TGTGCCAGCAGCCAGGGACAGTTCTATGGCTACACCTTC.

This chain connects TRBV28 to TRBJ2-7, with D uncertain. V gave up 3 bases and J gave up 6 bases, with 12 bases separating them. This CDR3 contains 13 residues. The V gene's germline CDR1 is MDHEN and CDR2 SYDVKM. The CDR3: CASSLVQVGEQYF. The CDR3 coding sequence is TGTGCCAGCAGTTTGGTCCAGGTCGGCGAGCAGTACTTC.

This sequence joins TRBV7-2 and TRBJ2-1; TRBD1 or TRBD2 may be the D gene (5 bases each). Germline V lookup: CDR1 SGHTA, CDR2 FQGNSA. There are 16 residues in the CDR3. Trimming removed 5 bases from V and 7 bases from J, with 21 bases in between. The CDR3 loop is CASSTVGTIPGNEQFF. Written as DNA, the CDR3 is TGTGCCAGCAGCACGGTAGGGACGATCCCGGGGAATGAGCAGTTCTTC. The whole variable domain, filled in from reference TRBV7-2 and TRBJ2-1, reads GAGVSQSPSNKVTEKGKDVELRCDPISGHTALYWYRQSLGQGLEFLIYFQGNSAPDKSGLPSDRFSAERTGGSVSTLTIQRTQQEDSAVYLCASSTVGTIPGNEQFFGPGTRLTVL.